A single sample gave rise to the 24 T cell receptor beta chains below, sequenced in a study of control samples from healthy donors and cancer patients (dated by TCRdb to between 2020 and 2021). Libraries were constructed by the immunoSEQ multiplex PCR assay. The table was pulled from immuneACCESS by TCRdb, which kept in-frame rearrangements only. Such tables lose some clones; where checked, under half of the loss comes from unresolved V genes, and the rest has no known cause. In all, the sample holds 100,000 to 150,000 clones, and approximately 92% of those were seen once. The ten largest clones take up around 2.1% of the sample. Sequencing input: blood. Receptors originate from a woman between 50 and 59 years old in good health.

The gene calls are TRBV2 and TRBJ2-2; D is perhaps TRBD1 (6 bases). Trimming took off 7 bases at V and 6 bases at J, with 15 bases between the two ends. The CDR3 runs 14 residues. The V gene's germline CDR1 is SNHLY and CDR2 FYNNEI. CDR3 coding DNA: TGTGCCAGCAAAGTTCCACAGGGTTCCGGGGAGCTGTTTTTT. Protein: CASKVPQGSGELFF.

V is TRBV19 and J is TRBJ2-3, with 8 bases lining up with TRBD2. The CDR3 spans 14 residues. Looked up from germline, CDR1 is LNHDA and CDR2 is SQIVND (reference sequence). The V gene end was trimmed by 11 bases and the J gene end by 5 bases; junction bases not matched to a gene: 12. The CDR3 DNA reads as TGTGCCGTTCATCCCGGGGGGGCCGGAGATACGCAGTATTTT. Its protein is CAVHPGGAGDTQYF. The whole variable domain, remainder taken from reference TRBV19 and TRBJ2-3, is DGGITQSPKYLFRKEGQNVTLSCEQNLNHDAMYWYRQDPGQGLRLIYYSQIVNDFQKGDIAEGYSVSREKKESFPLTVTSAQKNPTAFYLCAVHPGGAGDTQYFGPGTRLTVL.

The chain recombines TRBV23-1 with TRBJ1-1; 8 nucleotides align to TRBD1. TRBV23-1 belongs to the ORF category, with a function that is uncertain. This CDR3 contains 12 residues. The junction had 3 bases not matched to a gene; V was cut back by 6 bases and J by 6 bases. CDR3 DNA: TGCGCCAGCAGCCAGACAGGGGCTGAAGCTTTCTTT. Its protein product is CASSQTGAEAFF.

This clone was recorded once. This chain connects TRBV10-3 to TRBJ2-7; D may be TRBD2 (6 bases). V was clipped by 0 bases and J by 6 bases, with 12 bases between them. The V gene's germline CDR1 is ENHRY and CDR2 SYGVKD. The CDR3 covers 14 residues. CDR3 DNA: TGTGCCATCAGTGAGTCCAGGGTGGAGGGCGAGCAGTACTTC. Its translation: CAISESRVEGEQYF.

The rearrangement joins TRBV2 to TRBJ1-5; no definite D call. Per the germline V gene, CDR1 is SNHLY and CDR2 is FYNNEI. The CDR3 is 14 residues long. Trimming left V 7 bases short and J 5 bases short, with 15 bases between. Here the CDR3 reads CASKPSGAYQPQHF. The CDR3 DNA reads TGTGCCAGCAAACCATCGGGAGCCTATCAGCCCCAGCATTTT.

This clone was observed a single time. The V gene is TRBV10-2, the J gene TRBJ1-5, with D possibly TRBD1 on 6 matching bases. CDR1 and CDR2 (germline): WSHSY, SAAADI. V was cut by 7 bases and J by 12 bases, with 19 bases left in between. CDR3 length: 13 amino acids. The CDR3 region is CASTERGAENQHF. CDR3 sequence (DNA): TGCGCCAGCACCGAAAGGGGGGCAGAGAACCAGCATTTT.

V and J are TRBV9 and TRBJ1-4, with D hard to call. Trimming cost V 0 bases and J 1 base, with 4 bases left between them. The CDR3 has 14 amino acids. Germline V gene data show CDR1 as SGDLS and CDR2 as YYNGEE. The CDR3 DNA is TGTGCCAGCAGCGTAGAGGGAACTAATGAAAAACTGTTTTTT. Translated, it gives CASSVEGTNEKLFF.

The J gene is TRBJ2-2, the V gene TRBV19; D uncertain. The CDR3 covers 13 residues. V was cut by 8 bases and J by 3 bases, with 10 bases left in between. From germline, CDR1 is LNHDA and CDR2 SQIVND (reference sequence). The CDR3 region is CASFRGDTGELFF. CDR3 sequence (DNA): TGTGCCAGTTTCCGTGGGGACACCGGGGAGCTGTTTTTT.

This clone was observed once. J is TRBJ2-3 and V is TRBV18; 8 bases agree with TRBD2. The CDR3 spans 14 residues. J was trimmed by 1 base and V by 4 bases; bases with no gene match: 1. From germline, CDR1 is KGHSH and CDR2 LQKENI. CDR3 DNA sequence: TGTGCCAGCTCACGGACTAGCCGCACAGATACGCAGTATTTT. Translating gives CASSRTSRTDTQYF. The variable domain in full, completed from reference TRBV18 and TRBJ2-3, reads NAGVMQNPRHLVRRRGQEARLRCSPMKGHSHVYWYRQLPEEGLKFMVYLQKENIIDESGMPKERFSAEFPKEGPSILRIQQVVRGDSAAYFCASSRTSRTDTQYFGPGTRLTVL.

The genes are TRBV3-1 (or the pseudogene TRBV3-2) and TRBJ2-3; 10 nucleotides line up with TRBD2. CDR1 is LGHDT, CDR2 YNNKEL, per germline (reference sequence). The CDR3 runs to 16 residues. J was trimmed by 3 bases and V by 4 bases; bases with no gene match: 7. CDR3 coding DNA: TGTGCCAGCAGCCCGAAGGGGACTAGCGTTACAGATACGCAGTATTTT. It codes for CASSPKGTSVTDTQYF.

A word on this clone: A junction boundary mismatches the germline segment, possibly from a read error. The genes are TRBV7-7 and TRBJ2-3; D unresolved. In germline, CDR1 is SSHAT, CDR2 FNYEAQ (reference sequence). The CDR3 is 13 amino acids. The CDR3 bases are TGTGCTAGCAGCTTCCAGTTACAAGATACGCAGTATTTT. This codes for CASSFQLQDTQYF.

The chain carries TRBV4-1 and TRBJ2-2, with 8 bases lining up with TRBD2. V lost 4 bases, J lost 2 bases, and 15 bases stayed unmatched. The germline V gene has CDR1 MGHRA and CDR2 YSYEKL. This CDR3 comprises 19 residues. The CDR3 sequence: CASSPPLSLAGGNTGELFF. The CDR3 coding sequence is TGCGCCAGCAGCCCCCCCCTCTCTCTTGCGGGGGGAAACACCGGGGAGCTGTTTTTT.

The V gene is TRBV29-1, the J gene TRBJ2-1; weak D call: TRBD2 (5 bases). Germline CDR1 reads SQVTM; CDR2 reads ANQGSEA. The V gene lost 2 bases and the J gene lost 1 base, with 15 bases spanning the gap. The CDR3 spans 16 residues. CDR3 residues: CSVESPGGGSYNEQFF. CDR3 coding DNA: TGCAGCGTTGAAAGCCCGGGCGGCGGGTCCTACAATGAGCAGTTCTTC.

This rearrangement joins TRBV15 to TRBJ1-4, with D uncertain. The ends were cut back, 0 bases at V and 4 bases at J, with 12 bases in the middle. CDR1 is LNHNV and CDR2 is YYDKDF in the germline V gene (reference sequence). CDR3 length equals 16 residues. This CDR3 reads CATSRDSGGRNEKLFF. DNA of the CDR3: TGTGCCACCAGCAGAGATTCAGGCGGACGTAATGAAAAACTGTTTTTT.

The chain recombines TRBV13 with TRBJ2-1; possibly TRBD1 for D (6 bases). The V end lost 4 bases, the J end lost 0 bases, and 13 bases lay between the germline ends. The CDR3 runs to 16 residues. Germline values: CDR1 PRHDT, CDR2 FYEKMQ (reference sequence). The CDR3 here is CASSSRRDNSYNEQFF. CDR3 DNA: TGTGCCAGCAGCTCCCGACGGGACAACTCCTACAATGAGCAGTTCTTC.

The V gene is TRBV4-1, the J gene TRBJ1-5; TRBD1 agrees at 9 bases. V shed 4 bases, J shed 7 bases, and the junction held 5 bases outside the gene matches. CDR3 length: 14 residues. Germline V CDR1 and CDR2: MGHRA, YSYEKL. The CDR3 spells CASSLIDRGQPQHF. CDR3 DNA sequence: TGCGCCAGCAGCCTAATCGACAGGGGGCAGCCCCAGCATTTT.

This rearrangement joins TRBV5-1 to TRBJ1-1; no clear D. This CDR3 contains 14 residues. V gave up 3 bases and J gave up 0 bases, with 9 bases separating them. Looked up from germline, CDR1 is SGHRS and CDR2 is YFSETQ. The CDR3, as DNA: TGCGCCAGCAGCTCGGACTACATGAACACTGAAGCTTTCTTT. The encoded protein is CASSSDYMNTEAFF.

This sequence joins TRBV5-1 and TRBJ2-6; D not certain. Germline lookup yields CDR1 SGHRS and CDR2 YFSETQ. The V and J ends lost 4 bases and 4 bases respectively, with 6 bases between them. The CDR3 sequence is 13 residues long. DNA of the CDR3: TGCGCCAGCAGCAATTACGGGGCCAACGTCCTGACTTTC. Translation: CASSNYGANVLTF.

The chain has TRBV6-5 and TRBJ1-1; D may be TRBD1 (5 bases). Per the germline V gene, CDR1 is MNHEY and CDR2 is SVGAGI. CDR3 size: 13 residues. V lost 6 bases, J lost 4 bases, and 12 bases lay in between. As DNA, the CDR3 is TGTGCCAGCAGCAGGGAGGTGGTCACTGAAGCTTTCTTT. Encoded protein: CASSREVVTEAFF.

CDR3 region: CASSQNGQGQSPLHF. CDR3 in DNA: TGTGCCAGCAGTCAGAATGGACAGGGACAATCACCCCTCCACTTT. V is TRBV2 and J is TRBJ1-6; 8 nucleotides align to TRBD1. V shed 5 bases and J 10 bases; nucleotides not matched to a gene: 10. The CDR3 is 15 residues long. Germline V lookup: CDR1 SNHLY, CDR2 FYNNEI.

The chain combines TRBV6-5 with TRBJ1-1; perhaps TRBD1 as D (5 bases). Trimming left V 5 bases short and J 4 bases short, with 11 bases between. Germline CDR1 and CDR2: MNHEY and SVGAGI. This CDR3 contains 13 residues. The DNA of the CDR3 is TGTGCCAGCAGTCGGAGGGGTGGCACTGAAGCTTTCTTT. Translating gives CASSRRGGTEAFF.

The gene calls are TRBV6-1 and TRBJ2-1; D gene uncertain. CDR1 and CDR2 from the germline V gene are MNHNS and SASEGT. CDR3 size: 18 residues. Trimming removed 4 bases from V and 0 bases from J, with 19 bases in between. CDR3 sequence: CASSVMGGPPSSYNEQFF. The CDR3 bases are TGTGCCAGCAGTGTCATGGGCGGACCACCTAGCTCCTACAATGAGCAGTTCTTC.

This rearrangement joins TRBV19 to TRBJ1-5; D possibly corresponds to TRBD1 (6 bases). The CDR3 totals 12 residues. Germline values: CDR1 LNHDA, CDR2 SQIVND (reference sequence). The V and J ends lost 3 bases and 10 bases respectively, with 10 bases between them. The CDR3 here is CASSIRTEPQHF. CDR3 bases: TGTGCCAGTAGTATCCGGACAGAACCCCAGCATTTT.

The chain recombines TRBV18 with TRBJ2-7; the D is unclear. Germline V gene sequence: CDR1 KGHSH, CDR2 LQKENI. CDR3 size: 13 residues. V was shortened by 0 bases and J by 5 bases, with 8 bases between the two germline ends. Written as DNA, the CDR3 is TGTGCCAGCTCACCACCGGTCGTCCACGAGCAGTACTTC. Translating gives CASSPPVVHEQYF.